This T cell receptor (beta chain) was documented in a study of naive and memory T cell subsets (dated by TCRdb to about 2017). General notes on the study: An open-source, UMI-based TCR alpha and beta sequencing pipeline was applied to sorted naive and memory peripheral blood T cell subsets. The functional CMV T cell responses agreed completely with IgG serology results. RNA was DNase-treated and reverse transcribed with TCR constant-region primers, mostly using SuperScript III.

The CDR3 measures 12 amino acids from cysteine to phenylalanine. Only CDR3 DNA remains: 36 bases, in frame from the first base. V gives up 1 base and J gives up 4 bases, and the segment between their germline ends measures 7 bases. CDR1 is given as SQVTM and CDR2 as ANQGSEA, both from the germline V gene. From the second PCR step on, the TCR alpha and beta chain libraries were amplified in separate reactions. To determine each donor's CMV status, fresh PBMCs were stimulated overnight with CMV viral lysate, and IFNgamma production from CD4+ T cells was then assessed. Using Miltenyi beads, CD4 T cells were first positively selected, and CD8 T cells were then positively selected from the CD4-negative fraction. Cells were stained for CD3, CD4, CD8, CD45RA, CD27 and a live/dead dye and were sorted on a BD Aria II into four subsets based on CD45RA and CD27. A few healthy volunteers provided blood, and each donor's sample was split into CD4 and CD8 T cells and then further divided into four differentiation subsets. Approximately 120 ml of peripheral blood was drawn per donor, and PBMC were isolated by Ficoll-Paque PLUS density-gradient centrifugation. Sorted cells were lysed in RLT buffer, after which RNA was extracted using a Qiagen RNeasy kit and stored at -80 degrees C.

What the authors observed across the whole study: A power law was followed by TCR abundance, with an exponent that differed between naive and memory subsets but was consistent across the three individuals. In both CD4 and CD8 cells, the Gini index increased while Shannon and inverse Simpson diversity decreased from naive through CM, EM and EMRA. RNA-based TCR counts may be affected by expression changes linked to T cell activation and differentiation. A few larger clonotypes were present in naive repertoires, particularly the CD8 repertoires, and these clonotypes were possibly memory cells re-expressing CD45RA. A clonotype was defined as a single alpha or beta chain sequence rather than as a paired alpha/beta receptor. The repertoire findings for the naive and memory subsets could not be validated against a ground truth, as none was available. Once error correction was done, more than 95% of naive TCR sequences showed up just once, which made the naive abundance distributions much steeper than those of the memory subsets.

This clonotype was counted a few times. It lacks a known antigen. Base-call qualities are not available, and no considerably larger clone is one nucleotide away. The protocol used for the library was UMI-ligation and nested PCR. The beta constant-region primer was an equimolar mix of two oligonucleotides covering both TRBC1 and TRBC2. T4 RNA ligase 1 ligated a single-stranded oligonucleotide carrying the SP2 primer and a 12-nucleotide UMI to the cDNA 3' end. The ligated cDNA went through four rounds of PCR with nested alpha and beta constant-region primers together with the SP2 primer. Incubation of the ligation reaction lasted about 20-25 hours at 16 degrees C. PCR2 was usually performed as a SYBR Green qPCR and halted at a preset threshold so that over-amplification would not occur. Every purification after the first one was done using Agencourt AMPure XP magnetic beads. Library amounts were measured by Qubit and library quality was assessed on a TapeStation, where the main peak was expected at around 650 bp. Pooled libraries were sequenced on an Illumina MiSeq using v2 2x251 paired-end kits, and typically roughly 0.85-2.2 million reads were obtained per sample. Libraries were pooled at approximately 3.6 nM per sample, and 5-7% PhiX was added to improve cluster recognition. The original pipeline was this. Decombinator assigned V and J genes to Demultiplexor-processed FASTQ reads by tag matching, allowing a single base-pair mismatch. UMIs were used by Collapsinator to correct both sequencing errors and frequency errors arising from PCR heterogeneity. TCRs were translated and CDR3s were extracted from the conserved cysteine to the FGXG phenylalanine by CDR3Translator, with non-productive sequences being flagged. Gini, Shannon entropy and inverse Simpson indices were computed after subsampling the repertoires to the same number of UMI-defined TCRs. Within the linear range, a power law was fitted by maximum likelihood to the distributions of clonotype abundance. Similar UMI counts, unique TCR numbers and clonal distributions were obtained with the pipeline and with MIGEC on one naive CD8 sample. One analysis removed from the naive repertoire any naive TCRs that were also found in any memory subset from the same donor. Repertoires were searched for around 7,000 CMV-associated CDR3 sequences compiled from VDJdb and a published dataset. TCRdb ran its own pipeline on the public reads, namely fastp trimming at Q25 and MiXCR clone calling, and kept in-frame beta chains. Every entry covers one CDR3 protein and lists the most common genes and DNA from its rows. The V and J calls shown here were made by TCRdb, not taken from the authors' results. The sample yields 140,000 to 150,000 distinct CDR3 sequences; 15% to 20% were counted once. The ten top clones hold 0.14% to 0.15% of the sample.

Sequencing was performed on naive CD4+ T cells from blood. Explained via the paper, the cell subset or site label denotes: naive T cells, CD45RA high CD27+. The sequence was collected from a human donor in good health. The V and J genes are TRBV29-1 and TRBJ1-1, with no confidently assigned D gene. The sequence in DNA is TGCAGCGTTGAAGTCCAGTTCACTGAAGCTTTCTTT. This translates into CSVEVQFTEAFF.